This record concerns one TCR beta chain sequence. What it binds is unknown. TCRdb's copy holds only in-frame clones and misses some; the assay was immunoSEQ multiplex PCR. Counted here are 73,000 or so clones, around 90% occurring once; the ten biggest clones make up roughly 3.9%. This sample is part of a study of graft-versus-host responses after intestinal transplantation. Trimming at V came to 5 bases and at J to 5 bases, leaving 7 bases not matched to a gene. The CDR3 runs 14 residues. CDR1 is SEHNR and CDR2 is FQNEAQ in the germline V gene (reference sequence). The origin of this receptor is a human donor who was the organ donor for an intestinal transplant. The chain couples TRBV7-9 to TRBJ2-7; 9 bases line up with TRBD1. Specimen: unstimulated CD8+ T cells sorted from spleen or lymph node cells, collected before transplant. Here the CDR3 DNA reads TGTGCCAGCAGCGGGGGGACAGGGCGTGACGAGCAGTACGTC. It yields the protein CASSGGTGRDEQYV.